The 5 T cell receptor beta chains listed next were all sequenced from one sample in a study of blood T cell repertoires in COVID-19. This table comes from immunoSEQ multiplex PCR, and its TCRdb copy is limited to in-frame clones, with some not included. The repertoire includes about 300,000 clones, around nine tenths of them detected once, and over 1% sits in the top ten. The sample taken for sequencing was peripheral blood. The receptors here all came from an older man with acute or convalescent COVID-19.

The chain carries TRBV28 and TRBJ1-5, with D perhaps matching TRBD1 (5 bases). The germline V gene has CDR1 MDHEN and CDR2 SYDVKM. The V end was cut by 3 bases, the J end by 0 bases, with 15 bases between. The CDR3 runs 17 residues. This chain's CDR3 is CASSFLGADISNQPQHF. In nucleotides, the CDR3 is TGTGCCAGCAGTTTTCTTGGGGCAGACATTAGCAATCAGCCCCAGCATTTT.

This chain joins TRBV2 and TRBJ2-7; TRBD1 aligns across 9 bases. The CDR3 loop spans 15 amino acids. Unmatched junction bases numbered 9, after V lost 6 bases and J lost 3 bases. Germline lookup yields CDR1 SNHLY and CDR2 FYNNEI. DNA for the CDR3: TGTGCCAGCAGGGCGGGACAGGGTAGGCTCTACGAGCAGTACTTC. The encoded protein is CASRAGQGRLYEQYF.

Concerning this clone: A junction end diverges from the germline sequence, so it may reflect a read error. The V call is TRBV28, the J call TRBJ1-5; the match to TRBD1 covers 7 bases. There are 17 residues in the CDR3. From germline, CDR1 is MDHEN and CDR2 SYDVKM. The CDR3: CASSLPYLRQGDQLQHF. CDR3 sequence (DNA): TGTGCCAGCAGTCTCCCCTACCTGCGGCAGGGGGATCAGCTCCAGCATTTT. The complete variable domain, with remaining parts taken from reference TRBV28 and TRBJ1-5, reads DVKVTQSSRYLVKRTGEKVFLECVQDMDHENMFWYRQDPGLGLRLIYFSYDVKMKEKGDIPEGYSVSREKKERFSLILESASTNQTSMYLCASSLPYLRQGDQLQHFGDGTRLSIL.

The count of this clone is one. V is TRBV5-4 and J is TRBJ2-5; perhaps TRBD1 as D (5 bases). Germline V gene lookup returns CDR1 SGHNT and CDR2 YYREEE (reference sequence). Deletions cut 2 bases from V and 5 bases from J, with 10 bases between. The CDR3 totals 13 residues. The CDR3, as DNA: TGTGCCAGCAGCTTCCAGGGAATGGAGACCCAGTACTTC. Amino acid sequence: CASSFQGMETQYF. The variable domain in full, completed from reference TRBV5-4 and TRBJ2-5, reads ETGVTQSPTHLIKTRGQQVTLRCSSQSGHNTVSWYQQALGQGPQFIFQYYREEENGRGNFPPRFSGLQFPNYSSELNVNALELDDSALYLCASSFQGMETQYFGPGTRLLVL.

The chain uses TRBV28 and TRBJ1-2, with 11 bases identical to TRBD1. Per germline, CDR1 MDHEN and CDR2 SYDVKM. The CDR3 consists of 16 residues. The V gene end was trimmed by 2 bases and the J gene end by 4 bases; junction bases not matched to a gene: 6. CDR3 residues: CASSLGRTGGGYGYTF. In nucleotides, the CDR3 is TGTGCCAGCAGTTTAGGAAGGACAGGGGGCGGCTATGGCTACACCTTC.